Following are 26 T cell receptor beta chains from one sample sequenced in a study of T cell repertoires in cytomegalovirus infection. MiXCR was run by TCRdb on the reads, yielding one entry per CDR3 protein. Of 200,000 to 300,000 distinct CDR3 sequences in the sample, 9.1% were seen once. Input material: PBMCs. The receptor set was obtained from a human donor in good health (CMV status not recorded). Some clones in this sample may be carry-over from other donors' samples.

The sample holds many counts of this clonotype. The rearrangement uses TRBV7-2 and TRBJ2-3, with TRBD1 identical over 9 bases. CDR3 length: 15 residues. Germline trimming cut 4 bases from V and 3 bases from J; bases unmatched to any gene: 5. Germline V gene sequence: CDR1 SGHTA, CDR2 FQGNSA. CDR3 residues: CASSSHRGRTDTQYF. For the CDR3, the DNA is TGTGCCAGCAGCTCCCACAGGGGGCGTACAGATACGCAGTATTTT.

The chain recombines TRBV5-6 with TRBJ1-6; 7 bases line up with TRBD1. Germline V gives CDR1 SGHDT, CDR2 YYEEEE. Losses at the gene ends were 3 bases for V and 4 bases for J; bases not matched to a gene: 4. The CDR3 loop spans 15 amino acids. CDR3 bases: TGTGCCAGCAGCTCAGGGGGTCGGTATAATTCACCCCTCCACTTT. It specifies CASSSGGRYNSPLHF. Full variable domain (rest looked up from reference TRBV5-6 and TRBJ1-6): DAGVTQSPTHLIKTRGQQVTLRCSPKSGHDTVSWYQQALGQGPQFIFQYYEEEERQRGNFPDRFSGHQFPNYSSELNVNALLLGDSALYLCASSSGGRYNSPLHFGNGTRLTVT.

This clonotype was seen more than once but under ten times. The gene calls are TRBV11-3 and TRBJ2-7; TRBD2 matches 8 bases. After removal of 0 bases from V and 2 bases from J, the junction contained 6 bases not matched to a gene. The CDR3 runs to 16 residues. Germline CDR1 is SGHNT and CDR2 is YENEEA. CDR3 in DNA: TGTGCCAGCAGCTTAGATGTAGCGGGATCCGCCTACGAGCAGTACTTC. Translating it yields CASSLDVAGSAYEQYF. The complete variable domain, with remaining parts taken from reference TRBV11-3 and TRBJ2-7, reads EAGVVQSPRYKIIEKKQPVAFWCNPISGHNTLYWYLQNLGQGPELLIRYENEEAVDDSQLPKDRFSAERLKGVDSTLKIQPAELGDSAVYLCASSLDVAGSAYEQYFGPGTRLTVT.

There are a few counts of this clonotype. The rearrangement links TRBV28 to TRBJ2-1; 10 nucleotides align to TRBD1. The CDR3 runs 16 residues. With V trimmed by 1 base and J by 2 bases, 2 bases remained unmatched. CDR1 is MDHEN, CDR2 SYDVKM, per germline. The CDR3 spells CASSLSGTGAYNEQFF. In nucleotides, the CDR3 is TGTGCCAGCAGTTTATCCGGGACAGGGGCCTACAATGAGCAGTTCTTC.

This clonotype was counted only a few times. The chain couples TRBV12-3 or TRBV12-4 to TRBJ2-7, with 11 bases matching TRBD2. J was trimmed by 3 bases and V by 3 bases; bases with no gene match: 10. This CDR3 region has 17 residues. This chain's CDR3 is CASSFTPSGGSFYEQYF. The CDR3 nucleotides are TGTGCCAGCAGTTTTACGCCTAGCGGGGGGTCATTCTACGAGCAGTACTTC.

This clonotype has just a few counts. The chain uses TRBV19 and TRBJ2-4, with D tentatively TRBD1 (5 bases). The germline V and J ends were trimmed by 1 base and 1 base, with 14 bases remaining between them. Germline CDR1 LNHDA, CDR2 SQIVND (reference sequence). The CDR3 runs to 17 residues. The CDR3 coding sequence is TGTGCCAGTAGTATAGGTCGGCAGGGAAGTGCCAAAAACATTCAGTACTTC. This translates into CASSIGRQGSAKNIQYF.

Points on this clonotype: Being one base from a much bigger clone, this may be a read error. The CDR3 loop is CASSQRVMGANGYTF. In DNA form, the CDR3 reads TGTGCCAGCAGCCAAAGGGTCATGGGGGCGAATGGCTACACCTTC. The chain carries TRBV7-8 and TRBJ1-2; tentative D call: TRBD1 (6 bases). This CDR3 is 15 amino acids long. The germline V and J ends were trimmed by 5 bases and 6 bases, with 19 bases remaining between them. Germline-derived CDR1 and CDR2 are SGHVS and FQNEAQ.

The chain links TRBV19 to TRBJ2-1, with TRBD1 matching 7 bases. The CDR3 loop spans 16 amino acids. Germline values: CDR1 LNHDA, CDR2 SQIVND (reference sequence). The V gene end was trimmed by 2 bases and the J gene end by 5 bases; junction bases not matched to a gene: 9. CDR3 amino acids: CASSIRGQVPNNEQFF. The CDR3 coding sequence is TGTGCCAGTAGTATAAGGGGGCAGGTACCCAACAATGAGCAGTTCTTC.

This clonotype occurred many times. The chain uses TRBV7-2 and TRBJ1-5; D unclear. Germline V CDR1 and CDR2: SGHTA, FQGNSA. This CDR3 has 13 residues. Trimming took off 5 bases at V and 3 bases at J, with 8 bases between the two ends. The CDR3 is CASSTYINQPQHF. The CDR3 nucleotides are TGTGCCAGCAGCACATATATCAATCAGCCCCAGCATTTT. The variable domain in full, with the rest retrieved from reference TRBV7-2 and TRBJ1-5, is GAGVSQSPSNKVTEKGKDVELRCDPISGHTALYWYRQSLGQGLEFLIYFQGNSAPDKSGLPSDRFSAERTGGSVSTLTIQRTQQEDSAVYLCASSTYINQPQHFGDGTRLSIL.

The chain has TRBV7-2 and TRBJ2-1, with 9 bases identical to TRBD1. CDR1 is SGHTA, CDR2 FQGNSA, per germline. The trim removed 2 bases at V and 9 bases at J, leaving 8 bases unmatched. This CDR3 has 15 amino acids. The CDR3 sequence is CASSLQGQGISEQFF. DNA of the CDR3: TGTGCCAGCAGCTTACAAGGACAGGGGATAAGTGAGCAGTTCTTC.

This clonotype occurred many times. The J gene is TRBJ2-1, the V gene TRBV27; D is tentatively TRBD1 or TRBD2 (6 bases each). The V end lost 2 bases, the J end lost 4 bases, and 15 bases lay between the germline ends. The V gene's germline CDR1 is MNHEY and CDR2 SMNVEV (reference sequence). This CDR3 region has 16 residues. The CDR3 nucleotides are TGTGCCAGCAGTTTAATGACGGCGGGGACATACAATGAGCAGTTCTTC. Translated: CASSLMTAGTYNEQFF.

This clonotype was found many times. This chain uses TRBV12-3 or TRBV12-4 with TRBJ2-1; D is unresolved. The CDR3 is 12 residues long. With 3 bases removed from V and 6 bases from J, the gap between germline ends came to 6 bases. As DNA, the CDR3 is TGTGCCAGCAGTTTTGATAGCAATGAGCAGTTCTTC. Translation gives CASSFDSNEQFF.

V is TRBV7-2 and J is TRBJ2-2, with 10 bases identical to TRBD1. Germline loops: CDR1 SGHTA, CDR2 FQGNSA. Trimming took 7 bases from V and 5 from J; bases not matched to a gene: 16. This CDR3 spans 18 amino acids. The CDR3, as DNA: TGTGCCAGCACCCGAGGAGCCCGGGACAGGGGAGAAACCGGGGAGCTGTTTTTT. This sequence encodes CASTRGARDRGETGELFF.

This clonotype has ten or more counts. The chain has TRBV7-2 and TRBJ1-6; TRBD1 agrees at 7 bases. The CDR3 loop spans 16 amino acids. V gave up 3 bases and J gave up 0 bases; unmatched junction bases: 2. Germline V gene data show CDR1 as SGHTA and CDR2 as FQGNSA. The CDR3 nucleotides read TGTGCCAGCAGCTTTACAGGGGACTCCTATAATTCACCCCTCCACTTT. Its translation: CASSFTGDSYNSPLHF.

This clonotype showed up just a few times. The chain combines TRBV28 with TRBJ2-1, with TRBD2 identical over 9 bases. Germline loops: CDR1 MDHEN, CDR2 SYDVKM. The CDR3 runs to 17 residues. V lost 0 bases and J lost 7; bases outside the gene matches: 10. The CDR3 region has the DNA TGTGCCAGCAGTTTATGGGGGGGGGCTAGCGGGGCAAATGAGCAGTTCTTC. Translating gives CASSLWGGASGANEQFF. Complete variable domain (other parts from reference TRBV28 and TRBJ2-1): DVKVTQSSRYLVKRTGEKVFLECVQDMDHENMFWYRQDPGLGLRLIYFSYDVKMKEKGDIPEGYSVSREKKERFSLILESASTNQTSMYLCASSLWGGASGANEQFFGPGTRLTVL.

CDR3 coding DNA: TGCGCCAGCAGCTTGGCCGGGATGGATACGCAGTATTTT. Translated: CASSLAGMDTQYF. The chain recombines TRBV5-1 with TRBJ2-3; weak D call: TRBD2 (5 bases). Trimming took off 0 bases at V and 6 bases at J, with 8 bases between the two ends. The CDR3 has 13 residues. CDR1 is SGHRS, CDR2 YFSETQ, per germline. The full variable domain, its missing parts supplied by reference TRBV5-1 and TRBJ2-3, is KAGVTQTPRYLIKTRGQQVTLSCSPISGHRSVSWYQQTPGQGLQFLFEYFSETQRNKGNFPGRFSGRQFSNSRSEMNVSTLELGDSALYLCASSLAGMDTQYFGPGTRLTVL.

Written as DNA, the CDR3 is TGTGCCAGCAGCTTTTGGGGGACAGATACGCAGTATTTT. Amino acids: CASSFWGTDTQYF. The V and J genes are TRBV5-6 and TRBJ2-3, with D perhaps assigned TRBD1 or TRBD2 (5 bases each). Per the germline V gene, CDR1 is SGHDT and CDR2 is YYEEEE. The CDR3 runs 13 residues. V lost 2 bases to trimming and J lost 3 bases, with 7 bases between them. Full variable domain (outside the CDR3, taken from reference TRBV5-6 and TRBJ2-3): DAGVTQSPTHLIKTRGQQVTLRCSPKSGHDTVSWYQQALGQGPQFIFQYYEEEERQRGNFPDRFSGHQFPNYSSELNVNALLLGDSALYLCASSFWGTDTQYFGPGTRLTVL.

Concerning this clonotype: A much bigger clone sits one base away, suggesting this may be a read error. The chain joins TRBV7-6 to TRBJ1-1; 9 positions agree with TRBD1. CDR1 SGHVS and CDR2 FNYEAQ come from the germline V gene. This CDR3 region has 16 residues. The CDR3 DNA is TGTGCCAGCAGCACCGGACAGGGGTACATGAACACTAAAGCTTTCTTT. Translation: CASSTGQGYMNTKAFF. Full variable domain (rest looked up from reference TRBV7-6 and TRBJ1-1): GAGVSQSPRYKVTKRGQDVALRCDPISGHVSLYWYRQALGQGPEFLTYFNYEAQQDKSGLPNDRFSAERPEGSISTLTIQRTEQRDSAMYRCASSTGQGYMNTKAFFGQGTRLTVV.

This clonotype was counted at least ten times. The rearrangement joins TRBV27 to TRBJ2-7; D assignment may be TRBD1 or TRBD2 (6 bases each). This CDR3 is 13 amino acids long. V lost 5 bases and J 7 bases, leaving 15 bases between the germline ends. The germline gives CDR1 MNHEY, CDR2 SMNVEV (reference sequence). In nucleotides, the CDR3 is TGTGCCAGCAGTCCGGGGGCAGGGACTGAGCAGTACTTC. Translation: CASSPGAGTEQYF.

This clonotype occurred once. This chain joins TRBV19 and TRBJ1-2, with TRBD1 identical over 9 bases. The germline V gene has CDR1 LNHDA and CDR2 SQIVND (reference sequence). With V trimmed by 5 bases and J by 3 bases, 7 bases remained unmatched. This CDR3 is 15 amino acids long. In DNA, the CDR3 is TGTGCCAGTAGTTCTTACACAGGGGGCCACTATGGCTACACCTTC. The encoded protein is CASSSYTGGHYGYTF.

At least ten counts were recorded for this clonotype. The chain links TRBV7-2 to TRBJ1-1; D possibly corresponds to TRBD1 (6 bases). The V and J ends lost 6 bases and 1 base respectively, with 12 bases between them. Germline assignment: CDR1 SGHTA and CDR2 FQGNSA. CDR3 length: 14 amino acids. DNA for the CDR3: TGTGCCAGCAGACCTAGAGGGGGGAACACTGAAGCTTTCTTT. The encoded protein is CASRPRGGNTEAFF.

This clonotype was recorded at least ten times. DNA for the CDR3: TGTGCCAGCAGCACGCTCGGGACAGCCCGGACCGGGGAGCTGTTTTTT. Its protein product is CASSTLGTARTGELFF. The genes are TRBV7-2 and TRBJ2-2, with 7 positions matching TRBD1. Trimming took 5 bases from V and 5 from J; bases not matched to a gene: 11. CDR1 is SGHTA and CDR2 is FQGNSA in the germline V gene. The CDR3 is 16 residues long.

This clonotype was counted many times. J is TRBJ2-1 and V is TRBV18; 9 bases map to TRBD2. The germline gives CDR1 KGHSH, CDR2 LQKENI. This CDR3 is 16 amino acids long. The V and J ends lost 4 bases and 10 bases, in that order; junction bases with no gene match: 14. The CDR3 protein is CASSQLAGAPEAEQFF. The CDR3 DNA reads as TGTGCCAGCTCACAATTAGCGGGGGCCCCTGAGGCGGAGCAGTTCTTC.

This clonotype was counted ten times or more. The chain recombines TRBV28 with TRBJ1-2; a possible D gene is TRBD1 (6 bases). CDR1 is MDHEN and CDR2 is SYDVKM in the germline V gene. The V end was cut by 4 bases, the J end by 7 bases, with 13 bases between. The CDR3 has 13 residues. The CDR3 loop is CASSSRGQSGYTF. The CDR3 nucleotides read TGTGCCAGCAGTTCGCGAGGACAGAGTGGCTACACCTTC.

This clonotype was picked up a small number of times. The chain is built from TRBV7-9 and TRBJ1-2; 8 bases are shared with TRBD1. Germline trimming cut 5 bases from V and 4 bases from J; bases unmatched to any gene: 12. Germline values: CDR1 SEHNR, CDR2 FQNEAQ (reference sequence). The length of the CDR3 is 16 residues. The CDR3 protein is CASSPSGTGASYGYTF. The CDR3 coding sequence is TGTGCCAGCAGCCCCTCCGGGACAGGAGCTAGCTATGGCTACACCTTC.

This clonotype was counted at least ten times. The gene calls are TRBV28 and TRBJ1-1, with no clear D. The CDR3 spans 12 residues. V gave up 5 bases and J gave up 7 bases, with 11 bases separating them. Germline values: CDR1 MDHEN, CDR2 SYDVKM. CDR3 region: CASSLGIIEAFF. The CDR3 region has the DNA TGTGCCAGCAGTCTGGGGATTATTGAAGCTTTCTTT.